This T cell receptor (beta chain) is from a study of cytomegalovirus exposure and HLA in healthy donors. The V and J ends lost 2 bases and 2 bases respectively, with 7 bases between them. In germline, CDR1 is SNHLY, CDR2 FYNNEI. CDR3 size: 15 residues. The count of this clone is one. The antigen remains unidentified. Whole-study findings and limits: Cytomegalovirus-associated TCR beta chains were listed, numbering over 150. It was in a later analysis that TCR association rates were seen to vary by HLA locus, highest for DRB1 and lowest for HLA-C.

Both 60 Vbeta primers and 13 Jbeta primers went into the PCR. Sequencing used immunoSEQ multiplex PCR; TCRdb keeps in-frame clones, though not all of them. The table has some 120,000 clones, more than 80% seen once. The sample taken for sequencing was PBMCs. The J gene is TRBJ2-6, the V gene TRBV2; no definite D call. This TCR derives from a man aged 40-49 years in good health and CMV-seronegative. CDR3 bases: TGTGCCAGCAGTGAACTTAGTCCTGGGGCCAACGTCCTGACTTTC. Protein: CASSELSPGANVLTF. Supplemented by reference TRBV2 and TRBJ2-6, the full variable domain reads EPEVTQTPSHQVTQMGQEVILRCVPISNHLYFYWYRQILGQKVEFLVSFYNNEISEKSEIFDDQFSVERPDGSNFTLKIRSTKLEDSAMYFCASSELSPGANVLTFGAGSRLTVL.